The clone carrying this T cell receptor beta chain was seen just once. The antigen is undetermined. Germline CDR1 is MGHRA and CDR2 is YSYEKL. CDR3 length: 19 residues. The V gene end was trimmed by 0 bases and the J gene end by 0 bases; junction bases not matched to a gene: 12. TCRdb processed the RT-PCR reads anew with MiXCR; each CDR3 protein has one entry. The sample has 650,000 to 800,000 distinct CDR3 sequences, approximately 15% seen once; the top ten hold less than 7%. The data originate from a study of response to subunit inactivated influenza vaccine. The study, taken as a whole, reports: A suggestion made by the authors is that each seasonal influenza vaccination recruits few new T cells.

The input for sequencing was PBMCs from blood, taken 14 to 15 days before vaccination. The receptor was derived from a man between 45 and 60 years old who received an inactivated influenza vaccine. J is TRBJ2-3 and V is TRBV4-1; the match to TRBD2 covers 7 bases. CDR3 protein: CASSQDGAGAPTSTDTQYF. The CDR3 nucleotides read TGCGCCAGCAGCCAAGATGGGGCGGGAGCACCCACTAGCACAGATACGCAGTATTTT.